These T cell receptor beta chains were read from a single sample in a study of shared clonotypes between healthy human individuals. The assay was immunoSEQ multiplex PCR, and TCRdb's table has in-frame clones only and misses some. The sample contains some 2,000,000 clones, 85% to 95% of which appear only once. Material for sequencing was naive CD4+ T cells sorted from blood. The origin of the receptors is a young man in good health. Both conserved end residues are part of each CDR3. D genes are given only for firm matches. Where a row states a size, it is once, few, many or the class of an expanded clone; other rows omit it.

abundance: -
d_gene: -
v_gene: TRBV2
j_gene: TRBJ2-5
CDR3aa: CASTDRGRPEETQYF
CDR3nt: TGTGCCAGCACTGACCGGGGACGACCAGAAGAGACCCAGTACTTC

abundance: -
d_gene: TRBD2
v_gene: TRBV18
j_gene: TRBJ2-7
CDR3aa: CASSFGLAGYEQYF
CDR3nt: TGTGCCAGCTCGTTCGGACTAGCGGGTTACGAGCAGTACTTC

abundance: once
d_gene: TRBD1
v_gene: TRBV5-1
j_gene: TRBJ2-7
CDR3aa: CASSPSDRGWDEQYF
CDR3nt: TGCGCCAGCAGCCCCTCGGACAGGGGTTGGGACGAGCAGTACTTC

abundance: -
d_gene: -
v_gene: TRBV7-9
j_gene: TRBJ2-7
CDR3aa: CASSQKAGPYEQYF
CDR3nt: TGTGCCAGCAGCCAGAAAGCGGGCCCCTACGAGCAGTACTTC

abundance: -
d_gene: -
v_gene: TRBV6-1
j_gene: TRBJ1-2
CDR3aa: CASSEGTAGGYTF
CDR3nt: TGTGCCAGCAGTGAAGGGACAGCCGGGGGCTACACCTTC

abundance: -
d_gene: -
v_gene: TRBV7-2
j_gene: TRBJ1-4
CDR3aa: CASSLGGGVNEKLFF
CDR3nt: TGTGCCAGCAGCTTAGGGGGAGGGGTGAATGAAAAACTGTTTTTT

abundance: -
d_gene: -
v_gene: TRBV11-2
j_gene: TRBJ1-1
CDR3aa: CASSLTGHTEAFF
CDR3nt: TGTGCCAGCAGCTTAACAGGGCACACTGAAGCTTTCTTT

abundance: -
d_gene: -
v_gene: TRBV30
j_gene: TRBJ1-6
CDR3aa: CAWSRGISPLHF
CDR3nt: TGTGCCTGGAGTAGGGGGATCTCACCCCTCCACTTT

abundance: -
d_gene: TRBD1
v_gene: TRBV5-4
j_gene: TRBJ2-5
CDR3aa: CASSLLGTEETQYF
CDR3nt: TGTGCCAGCAGCTTGCTGGGGACAGAAGAGACCCAGTACTTC

abundance: -
d_gene: -
v_gene: TRBV6-6
j_gene: TRBJ1-6
CDR3aa: CASSYIDPGGNSPLHF
CDR3nt: TGTGCCAGCAGTTACATAGACCCGGGCGGTAATTCACCCCTCCACTTT

abundance: -
d_gene: -
v_gene: TRBV6-5
j_gene: TRBJ1-1
CDR3aa: CASSYWTALNTEAFF
CDR3nt: TGTGCCAGCAGTTATTGGACAGCGTTGAACACTGAAGCTTTCTTT

abundance: -
d_gene: TRBD1
v_gene: TRBV5-4
j_gene: TRBJ2-2
CDR3aa: CASSRQGDTGELFF
CDR3nt: TGTGCCAGCAGCCGACAGGGGGACACCGGGGAGCTGTTTTTT

abundance: -
d_gene: TRBD2
v_gene: TRBV9
j_gene: TRBJ2-1
CDR3aa: CASSAAQLAGRYNEQFF
CDR3nt: TGTGCCAGCAGCGCGGCTCAACTAGCGGGGCGCTATAATGAGCAGTTCTTC

abundance: -
d_gene: -
v_gene: TRBV28
j_gene: TRBJ1-2
CDR3aa: CASSLGFGQTIYGYTF
CDR3nt: TGTGCCAGCAGTTTAGGGTTCGGGCAGACTATATATGGCTACACCTTC

abundance: -
d_gene: -
v_gene: TRBV5-5
j_gene: TRBJ1-3
CDR3aa: CASSLDPGNTIYF
CDR3nt: TGTGCCAGCAGCTTGGATCCTGGAAACACCATATATTTT

abundance: -
d_gene: -
v_gene: TRBV19
j_gene: TRBJ2-7
CDR3aa: CASSTGLAGYEQYF
CDR3nt: TGTGCCAGTAGTACGGGATTAGCTGGGTACGAGCAGTACTTC

abundance: once
d_gene: TRBD2
v_gene: TRBV5-1
j_gene: TRBJ2-2
CDR3aa: CARRWRPGLAAWDTGELFF
CDR3nt: TGCGCCAGGAGGTGGAGACCGGGACTAGCGGCTTGGGACACCGGGGAGCTGTTTTTT

abundance: -
d_gene: -
v_gene: TRBV6-1
j_gene: TRBJ2-3
CDR3aa: CASFGGGAEDTQYF
CDR3nt: TGTGCCAGCTTTGGAGGGGGCGCCGAAGATACGCAGTATTTT

abundance: -
d_gene: -
v_gene: TRBV6-4
j_gene: TRBJ2-3
CDR3aa: CASSRGYTDTQYF
CDR3nt: TGTGCCAGCAGTAGAGGGTACACAGATACGCAGTATTTT

abundance: -
d_gene: TRBD2
v_gene: TRBV7-2
j_gene: TRBJ2-1
CDR3aa: CASSTRGGVEQFF
CDR3nt: TGTGCCAGCAGCACTCGGGGGGGAGTTGAGCAGTTCTTC

abundance: -
d_gene: TRBD1
v_gene: TRBV6-5
j_gene: TRBJ1-1
CDR3aa: CATRTGLRTEAFF
CDR3nt: TGTGCCACAAGGACAGGGTTAAGAACTGAAGCTTTCTTT

abundance: -
d_gene: -
v_gene: TRBV5-1
j_gene: TRBJ1-1
CDR3aa: CASSLSWMNTEAFF
CDR3nt: TGCGCCAGCAGCTTGTCCTGGATGAACACTGAAGCTTTCTTT

abundance: -
d_gene: TRBD2
v_gene: TRBV7-3
j_gene: TRBJ2-5
CDR3aa: CASSLPGLAGDGGVETQYF
CDR3nt: TGTGCCAGCAGCTTACCGGGACTAGCGGGGGATGGAGGGGTAGAGACCCAGTACTTC

abundance: -
d_gene: -
v_gene: TRBV5-1
j_gene: TRBJ2-5
CDR3aa: CASSFGGTETQYF
CDR3nt: TGCGCCAGCAGCTTTGGTGGTACGGAGACCCAGTACTTC

abundance: -
d_gene: -
v_gene: TRBV10-3
j_gene: TRBJ2-1
CDR3aa: CAISFLDNEQFF
CDR3nt: TGTGCCATCAGTTTTCTTGACAATGAGCAGTTCTTC

abundance: -
d_gene: -
v_gene: TRBV4-1
j_gene: TRBJ1-4
CDR3aa: CASSQELVAQGMPTNEKLFF
CDR3nt: TGCGCCAGCAGCCAAGAGCTGGTGGCTCAGGGGATGCCAACTAATGAAAAACTGTTTTTT

abundance: -
d_gene: -
v_gene: TRBV25-1
j_gene: TRBJ1-1
CDR3aa: CASSEWGKGLNTEAFF
CDR3nt: TGTGCCAGCAGTGAATGGGGTAAGGGATTGAACACTGAAGCTTTCTTT

abundance: -
d_gene: TRBD1
v_gene: TRBV6-6
j_gene: TRBJ1-1
CDR3aa: CASSYSGQMNTEAFF
CDR3nt: TGTGCCAGCAGCTACTCGGGACAGATGAACACTGAAGCTTTCTTT

abundance: -
d_gene: -
v_gene: TRBV6-1
j_gene: TRBJ2-2
CDR3aa: CASGILHAIGELFF
CDR3nt: TGTGCCAGCGGAATCCTACACGCGATAGGGGAGCTGTTTTTT

abundance: -
d_gene: -
v_gene: TRBV5-1
j_gene: TRBJ1-5
CDR3aa: CASSRDQDQPQHF
CDR3nt: TGCGCCAGCAGCCGGGACCAAGATCAGCCCCAGCATTTT

abundance: -
d_gene: -
v_gene: TRBV5-1
j_gene: TRBJ1-4
CDR3aa: CASSLAAGTNEKLFF
CDR3nt: TGCGCCAGCAGCTTGGCCGCAGGAACTAATGAAAAACTGTTTTTT

abundance: once
d_gene: -
v_gene: TRBV5-1
j_gene: TRBJ2-5
CDR3aa: CASSLGPIGETQYF
CDR3nt: TGCGCCAGCAGCTTGGGACCCATCGGAGAGACCCAGTACTTC

abundance: -
d_gene: -
v_gene: TRBV4-1
j_gene: TRBJ1-1
CDR3aa: CASSQGKGGTSEAFF
CDR3nt: TGCGCCAGCAGCCAAGGGAAGGGGGGCACCTCTGAAGCTTTCTTT

abundance: -
d_gene: -
v_gene: TRBV2
j_gene: TRBJ1-3
CDR3aa: CASSGLSRDTIYF
CDR3nt: TGTGCCAGCAGCGGGCTAAGCCGGGACACCATATATTTT

abundance: -
d_gene: -
v_gene: TRBV4-1
j_gene: TRBJ2-7
CDR3aa: CASSPWGGGNYEQYF
CDR3nt: TGCGCCAGCAGCCCCTGGGGAGGGGGGAATTACGAGCAGTACTTC

abundance: -
d_gene: -
v_gene: TRBV6-1
j_gene: TRBJ1-2
CDR3aa: CASSDEGRQGYTF
CDR3nt: TGTGCCAGCAGTGACGAGGGGCGGCAGGGCTACACCTTC

abundance: -
d_gene: -
v_gene: TRBV6-5
j_gene: TRBJ2-3
CDR3aa: CASRPPSLVTQYF
CDR3nt: TGTGCCAGCAGACCCCCTAGCTTGGTTACGCAGTATTTT

abundance: -
d_gene: TRBD2
v_gene: TRBV27
j_gene: TRBJ2-3
CDR3aa: CASSTASGRVDTQYF
CDR3nt: TGTGCCAGCAGCACGGCTAGCGGGAGGGTAGATACGCAGTATTTT

abundance: -
d_gene: -
v_gene: TRBV18
j_gene: TRBJ2-7
CDR3aa: CASSPNTGSYEQYF
CDR3nt: TGTGCCAGCTCACCAAACACAGGCTCCTACGAGCAGTACTTC

abundance: -
d_gene: -
v_gene: TRBV19
j_gene: TRBJ2-7
CDR3aa: CASRSPSYEQYF
CDR3nt: TGTGCCAGTAGATCTCCCAGCTACGAGCAGTACTTC

abundance: -
d_gene: TRBD1
v_gene: TRBV6-5
j_gene: TRBJ1-1
CDR3aa: CASSPGTGTNTEAFF
CDR3nt: TGTGCCAGCAGCCCCGGGACAGGGACGAACACTGAAGCTTTCTTT

abundance: -
d_gene: TRBD1
v_gene: TRBV2
j_gene: TRBJ2-2
CDR3aa: CASRAGGNTGELFF
CDR3nt: TGTGCCAGCAGGGCAGGGGGGAACACCGGGGAGCTGTTTTTT

abundance: -
d_gene: -
v_gene: TRBV9
j_gene: TRBJ1-1
CDR3aa: CASSVISNTEAFF
CDR3nt: TGTGCCAGCAGCGTAATATCGAACACTGAAGCTTTCTTT

abundance: few
d_gene: TRBD2
v_gene: TRBV5-1
j_gene: TRBJ2-5
CDR3aa: CASSLDSGRGETQYF
CDR3nt: TGCGCCAGCAGCTTAGATAGCGGGAGGGGCGAGACCCAGTACTTC

abundance: -
d_gene: -
v_gene: TRBV6-5
j_gene: TRBJ2-7
CDR3aa: CASSWGVGASSYEQYF
CDR3nt: TGTGCCAGCAGTTGGGGGGTGGGCGCGAGCTCCTACGAGCAGTACTTC

abundance: -
d_gene: -
v_gene: TRBV4-3
j_gene: TRBJ2-7
CDR3aa: CASSQDVAPSYEQYF
CDR3nt: TGCGCCAGCAGCCAAGATGTGGCCCCATCCTACGAGCAGTACTTC

abundance: -
d_gene: TRBD1
v_gene: TRBV7-6
j_gene: TRBJ2-5
CDR3aa: CASSLEGTGQETQYF
CDR3nt: TGTGCCAGCAGCTTAGAGGGGACAGGACAAGAGACCCAGTACTTC